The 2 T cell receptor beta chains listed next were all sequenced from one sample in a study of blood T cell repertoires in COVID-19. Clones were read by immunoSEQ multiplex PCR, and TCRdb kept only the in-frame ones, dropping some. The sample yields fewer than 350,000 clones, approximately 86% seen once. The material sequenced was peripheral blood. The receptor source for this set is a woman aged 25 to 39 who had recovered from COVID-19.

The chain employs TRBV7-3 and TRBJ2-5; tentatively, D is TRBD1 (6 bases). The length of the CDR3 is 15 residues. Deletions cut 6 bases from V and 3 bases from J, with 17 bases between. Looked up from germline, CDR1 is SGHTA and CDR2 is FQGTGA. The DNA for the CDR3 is TGTGCCAGCAGTCCTGGCAGGGGCCTTAAAGAGACCCAGTACTTC. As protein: CASSPGRGLKETQYF.

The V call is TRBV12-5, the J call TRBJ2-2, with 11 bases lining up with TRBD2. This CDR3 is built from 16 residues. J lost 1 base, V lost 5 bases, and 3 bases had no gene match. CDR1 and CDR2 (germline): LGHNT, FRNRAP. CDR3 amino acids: CASGRGTSGNTGELFF. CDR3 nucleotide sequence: TGTGCTAGTGGTCGAGGGACTAGCGGGAACACCGGGGAGCTGTTTTTT.